These 2 T cell receptor beta chains share one sample of origin, sequenced in a study of T cells after yellow fever vaccination. TCRdb ran MiXCR on the 5' RACE reads and lists one entry per CDR3 protein. The table has about 220,000 distinct CDR3 sequences, roughly 3% seen once. The sample in question was CD4+ T cells sorted from PBMCs, obtained 10 days after the yellow fever booster vaccination. The receptors were sampled from a young man who received the YFV17D yellow fever vaccine.

The rearrangement links TRBV2 to TRBJ2-5; 9 nucleotides match TRBD2. CDR3 length: 15 amino acids. Germline V gene lookup returns CDR1 SNHLY and CDR2 FYNNEI. J lost 2 bases, V lost 7 bases, and 8 bases had no gene match. The CDR3 protein is CASTSAGGRQETQYF. DNA for the CDR3: TGTGCCAGCACCTCAGCGGGGGGCCGACAAGAGACCCAGTACTTC.

This clonotype was counted between two and nine times. The chain uses TRBV6-2 or TRBV6-3 and TRBJ1-1; D unclear. In germline, CDR1 is MNHEY, CDR2 SVGEGT. Trimming removed 6 bases at V and 0 bases at J, with 8 bases between. The CDR3 is 13 amino acids. As DNA, the CDR3 is TGTGCCAGCAGACGGAGCATGAACACTGAAGCTTTCTTT. The encoded protein is CASRRSMNTEAFF.